Below are 14 T cell receptor beta chains sequenced from a single sample in a study of shared clonotypes between healthy human individuals. The table came from immunoSEQ multiplex PCR; TCRdb's copy has only in-frame clones and leaves some out. The table lists 520,000 or so clones, more than 65% of them singletons. The sample taken for sequencing was PBMCs. Receptors were obtained from a woman aged 40 to 49 in good health. Some clones in this sample may be carry-over from other donors' samples.

The chain is built from TRBV21-1 and TRBJ2-5; the table's TRBD1 call for D was not verified on the DNA. TRBV21-1 is a listed pseudogene. The CDR3 consists of 14 residues. The CDR3 loop reads CASSRQQGQETQYF. As DNA, the CDR3 is TGTGCCAGCAGCAGGCAACAGGGACAAGAGACCCAGTACTTC.

At least ten counts were recorded for this clone. The chain has TRBV28 and TRBJ2-1, with D perhaps TRBD2 (6 bases). The V gene lost 5 bases and the J gene lost 7 bases, with 15 bases spanning the gap. The germline gives CDR1 MDHEN, CDR2 SYDVKM. The CDR3 covers 14 residues. CDR3 DNA sequence: TGTGCCAGCAGTCCAGCGGGCCCGAGGAATGAGCAGTTCTTC. It translates to CASSPAGPRNEQFF.

The chain carries TRBV7-2 and TRBJ2-7; D perhaps matches TRBD2 (6 bases). Germline V CDR1 and CDR2: SGHTA, FQGNSA. This CDR3 comprises 15 residues. V was clipped by 5 bases and J by 5 bases, with 19 bases between them. DNA for the CDR3: TGTGCCAGCAGCCCTTCGCGGGGACTCATCCACGAGCAGTACTTC. Its protein product is CASSPSRGLIHEQYF.

This clone was observed many times. This chain joins TRBV9 and TRBJ2-3, with unresolved D. CDR1 SGDLS and CDR2 YYNGEE come from the germline V gene. The V and J ends lost 0 bases and 5 bases respectively, with 7 bases between them. There are 13 residues in the CDR3. The CDR3 here is CASSVGWGDTQYF. CDR3 sequence (DNA): TGTGCCAGCAGCGTAGGCTGGGGAGATACGCAGTATTTT.

This clone has just a few counts. The rearrangement links TRBV5-4 to TRBJ2-3; D is perhaps TRBD2 (5 bases). The CDR3 has 14 residues. Germline V gene data show CDR1 as SGHNT and CDR2 as YYREEE (reference sequence). Trimming removed 1 base from V and 5 bases from J, with 11 bases in between. The CDR3: CASSLTLAQDTQYF. The DNA for the CDR3 is TGTGCCAGCAGCTTGACGCTAGCACAAGATACGCAGTATTTT.

The chain joins TRBV5-8 to TRBJ1-2, with TRBD1 identical over 9 bases. The CDR3 extends over 14 amino acids. Trimming cost V 4 bases and J 6 bases; bases outside gene matches: 7. CDR1 and CDR2 from the germline V gene are SGHTS and YDEGEE. The CDR3 region is CASSPWTGADGYTF. Here the CDR3 DNA reads TGTGCCAGCAGCCCGTGGACAGGGGCGGATGGCTACACCTTC.

This clone was seen only a few times. The chain has TRBV11-2 and TRBJ1-1; tentative D call: TRBD1 (5 bases). The CDR3 extends over 12 amino acids. Germline V gives CDR1 SGHAT, CDR2 FQNNGV. V dropped 5 bases and J dropped 11 bases, with 15 bases sitting between them. As DNA, the CDR3 is TGTGCCAGCAGCACAAGTCAGGGCGGGGCTTTCTTT. It specifies CASSTSQGGAFF.

This sequence joins TRBV27 and TRBJ2-5; 8 positions agree with TRBD2. The DNA matches TRBJ2-7 better at its end, which makes the J call doubtful. Per the germline V gene, CDR1 is MNHEY and CDR2 is SMNVEV (reference sequence). There are 16 residues in the CDR3. The CDR3 spells CASSSPGGGRRYEQYF. Written as DNA, the CDR3 is TGTGCCAGCAGTTCCCCTGGGGGCGGGAGGCGCTACGAGCAGTACTTC.

The chain couples TRBV7-2 to TRBJ2-1; TRBD2 agrees at 12 bases. CDR1 is SGHTA and CDR2 is FQGNSA in the germline V gene. The junction had 8 bases not matched to a gene; V was cut back by 7 bases and J by 1 base. This CDR3 region has 17 residues. In DNA, the CDR3 is TGTGCCAGCACCCCGACTAGCGGGAGTTGGTCCTACAATGAGCAGTTCTTC. This codes for CASTPTSGSWSYNEQFF.

This clone was seen only a few times. The chain has TRBV5-1 and TRBJ1-5; tentative D call: TRBD1 (5 bases). CDR3 length: 14 residues. Germline V CDR1 and CDR2: SGHRS, YFSETQ. Deletions cut 4 bases from V and 3 bases from J, with 11 bases between. In DNA, the CDR3 is TGCGCCAGCAGCCCGACAGATGCCAATCAGCCCCAGCATTTT. Translation gives CASSPTDANQPQHF.

A few counts support this clone. In DNA form, the CDR3 reads TGTGCCAGCCGGGACGGACCAGATACGCAGTATTTT. It yields the protein CASRDGPDTQYF. The chain recombines TRBV28 with TRBJ2-3; either TRBD1 or TRBD2 may supply D (5 bases each). CDR1 is MDHEN and CDR2 is SYDVKM in the germline V gene. The CDR3 has 12 residues. Between the trimmed V and J ends, which lost 8 bases and 4 bases, there was a span of 10 bases.

The V call is TRBV27, the J call TRBJ2-1; D remains unclear. In germline, CDR1 is MNHEY, CDR2 SMNVEV (reference sequence). The CDR3 runs 14 residues. V lost 6 bases and J lost 0, with 9 bases in between. CDR3 residues: CASSHRSSYNEQFF. DNA for the CDR3: TGTGCCAGCAGCCATAGAAGCTCCTACAATGAGCAGTTCTTC.

As regards this clone: Additional DNA sequences in this sample encode the identical CDR3. The rearrangement joins TRBV5-1 to TRBJ1-1; D remains ambiguous. The ends were cut back, 4 bases at V and 8 bases at J, with 12 bases in the middle. The length of the CDR3 is 12 residues. Germline-derived CDR1 and CDR2 are SGHRS and YFSETQ. CDR3 in amino acids: CASSGETTEAFF. DNA of the CDR3: TGCGCCAGCAGCGGAGAGACCACCGAAGCTTTCTTT.

The J gene is TRBJ1-3, the V gene TRBV19; D gene ambiguous. V dropped 3 bases and J dropped 0 bases, with 12 bases sitting between them. The V gene's germline CDR1 is LNHDA and CDR2 SQIVND (reference sequence). CDR3 length equals 16 residues. In nucleotides, the CDR3 is TGTGCCAGTAGTATCTTCGCGTCCCTCTCTGGAAACACCATATATTTT. Translating gives CASSIFASLSGNTIYF.